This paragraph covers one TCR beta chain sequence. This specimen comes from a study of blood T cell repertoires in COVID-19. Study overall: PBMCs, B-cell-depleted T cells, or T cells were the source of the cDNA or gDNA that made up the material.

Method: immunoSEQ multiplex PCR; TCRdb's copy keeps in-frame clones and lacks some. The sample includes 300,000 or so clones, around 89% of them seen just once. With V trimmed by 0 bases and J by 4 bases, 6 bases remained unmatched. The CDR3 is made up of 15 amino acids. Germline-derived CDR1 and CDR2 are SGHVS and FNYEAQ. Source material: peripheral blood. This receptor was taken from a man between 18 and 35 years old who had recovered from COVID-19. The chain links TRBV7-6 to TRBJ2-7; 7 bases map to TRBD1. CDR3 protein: CASSLAGGDKYEQYF. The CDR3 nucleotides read TGTGCCAGCAGCTTAGCAGGGGGCGATAAGTACGAGCAGTACTTC.